The 8 T cell receptor beta chains given below trace back to one sample, sequenced in a study of shared clonotypes between healthy human individuals. The method was immunoSEQ multiplex PCR; TCRdb's version includes in-frame clones alone and lacks a portion of them. The sample has 2 million to 3 million clones, under 95% seen once. What was sequenced was naive CD4+ T cells from PBMCs. Subset noted: CD45RA+ positively selected. Receptor source: a man aged 18 to 30 in good health. Some clones in this sample may be carry-over from other donors' samples.

The chain joins TRBV28 to TRBJ2-1; D uncertain. The V gene's germline CDR1 is MDHEN and CDR2 SYDVKM. Trimming pared 3 bases from V and 7 bases from J, leaving 7 bases between. This CDR3 has 12 residues. CDR3 amino acids: CASSFSINEQFF. The CDR3 DNA sequence: TGTGCCAGCAGTTTCTCGATAAATGAGCAGTTCTTC.

The chain links TRBV9 to TRBJ2-5, with D unclear. The V gene lost 3 bases and the J gene lost 2 bases, with 5 bases spanning the gap. Germline assignment: CDR1 SGDLS and CDR2 YYNGEE. This CDR3 has 12 residues. Written as DNA, the CDR3 is TGTGCCAGCAGCGACAGTCAAGAGACCCAGTACTTC. Residues: CASSDSQETQYF. The whole variable domain, remainder taken from reference TRBV9 and TRBJ2-5, is DSGVTQTPKHLITATGQRVTLRCSPRSGDLSVYWYQQSLDQGLQFLIQYYNGEERAKGNILERFSAQQFPDLHSELNLSSLELGDSALYFCASSDSQETQYFGPGTRLLVL.

CDR3 bases: TGTGCCAGCAGCTTGGTACCCGGGATAAAGGGGACCGGGGAGCTGTTTTTT. Its protein is CASSLVPGIKGTGELFF. The gene calls are TRBV5-4 and TRBJ2-2; the D gene could be TRBD1 or TRBD2 (5 bases each). V lost 0 bases and J 5 bases, leaving 17 bases between the germline ends. The germline V gene encodes CDR1 SGHNT and CDR2 YYREEE (reference sequence). This CDR3 region has 17 residues. Based on the CDR3 plus reference TRBV5-4 and TRBJ2-2, the full variable domain is ETGVTQSPTHLIKTRGQQVTLRCSSQSGHNTVSWYQQALGQGPQFIFQYYREEENGRGNFPPRFSGLQFPNYSSELNVNALELDDSALYLCASSLVPGIKGTGELFFGEGSRLTVL.

The CDR3 sequence is CATSQGATSGRGAGELFF. The DNA of the CDR3 is TGTGCCACCAGCCAGGGAGCGACTAGCGGGAGAGGGGCCGGGGAGCTGTTTTTT. The rearrangement links TRBV15 to TRBJ2-2; TRBD2 matches at 12 bases. Germline V gene data show CDR1 as LNHNV and CDR2 as YYDKDF (reference sequence). CDR3 length: 18 residues. The ends lost 5 bases at V and 6 bases at J; junction bases unmatched: 13. The entire variable domain, with the rest obtained from reference TRBV15 and TRBJ2-2, is as follows: DAMVIQNPRYQVTQFGKPVTLSCSQTLNHNVMYWYQQKSSQAPKLLFHYYDKDFNNEADTPDNFQSRRPNTSFCFLDIRSPGLGDTAMYLCATSQGATSGRGAGELFFGEGSRLTVL.

V and J are TRBV14 and TRBJ2-5; unclear D gene. V was shortened by 3 bases and J by 1 base, with 12 bases between the two germline ends. The CDR3 runs 15 residues. CDR1 and CDR2 from the germline V gene are SGHDN and FVKESK. This chain's CDR3 is CASSQGRFGQETQYF. The DNA of the CDR3 is TGTGCCAGCAGCCAGGGCCGGTTTGGCCAAGAGACCCAGTACTTC.

The chain combines TRBV13 with TRBJ2-5, with a weak D call TRBD1 (6 bases). V lost 4 bases to trimming and J lost 2 bases, with 14 bases between them. CDR1 and CDR2 (germline): PRHDT, FYEKMQ (reference sequence). The CDR3 is made up of 15 amino acids. This CDR3 reads CASSSKGQQQETQYF. CDR3 in DNA: TGTGCCAGCAGCTCCAAGGGACAACAACAAGAGACCCAGTACTTC.

The chain employs TRBV11-2 and TRBJ2-4; D is undetermined. Looked up from germline, CDR1 is SGHAT and CDR2 is FQNNGV. The CDR3 extends over 16 amino acids. V shed 4 bases and J shed 0 bases, with 13 bases lying between them. CDR3 in amino acids: CASSSQKILAKNIQYF. As DNA, the CDR3 is TGTGCCAGCAGCTCCCAAAAAATCCTAGCCAAAAACATTCAGTACTTC.

About this clone: The junction departs from germline at one end; a sequencing error may be responsible. The same CDR3 is also encoded by other DNA sequences in this sample. V and J are TRBV7-9 and TRBJ2-1; either TRBD1 or TRBD2 may supply D (5 bases each). CDR3 size: 14 residues. The germline CDR1 and CDR2 sequences are SEHNR and FQNEAQ (reference sequence). The CDR3 region is CASSLGRGHNEQFF. The CDR3 coding sequence is TGTGCCAGCAGTTTAGGACGGGGCCACAATGAGCAGTTCTTC. Full variable domain (missing parts from reference TRBV7-9 and TRBJ2-1): DTGVSQNPRHKITKRGQNVTFRCDPISEHNRLYWYRQTLGQGPEFLTYFQNEAQLEKSRLLSDRFSAERPKGSFSTLEIQRTEQGDSAMYLCASSLGRGHNEQFFGPGTRLTVL.